This entry lists 12 T cell receptor beta chains sequenced from one sample in a study of shared clonotypes between healthy human individuals. Using immunoSEQ multiplex PCR, the repertoire was profiled, and TCRdb retains in-frame clones only, with some absent. The data contain some 2.3 million clones, just over 90% of them seen just once; the ten biggest clones take up 0.39%. Source material: naive CD4+ T cells from PBMCs. Subset indicated: CD45RA+ positively selected. The origin of the receptors is a man between 18 and 35 years old in good health. Some clones in this sample may be carry-over from other donors' samples.

CDR3 nucleotides: TGTGCCACCAGCAGAGATAGGGTAGGAGATACAGATACGCAGTATTTT. The encoded protein is CATSRDRVGDTDTQYF. The chain joins TRBV15 to TRBJ2-3; D remains unclear. The CDR3 loop spans 16 amino acids. The germline CDR1 and CDR2 sequences are LNHNV and YYDKDF (reference sequence). V was clipped by 0 bases and J by 3 bases, with 13 bases between them.

This chain connects TRBV11-3 to TRBJ2-3; 9 nucleotides align to TRBD2. There are 17 residues in the CDR3. V shed 2 bases, J shed 5 bases, and the junction held 11 bases outside the gene matches. Germline CDR1 and CDR2: SGHNT and YENEEA. CDR3 amino acids: CASSLYLAGGPRDTQYF. DNA of the CDR3: TGTGCCAGCAGCTTATATCTGGCGGGAGGGCCGAGAGATACGCAGTATTTT. Full variable domain (missing parts from reference TRBV11-3 and TRBJ2-3): EAGVVQSPRYKIIEKKQPVAFWCNPISGHNTLYWYLQNLGQGPELLIRYENEEAVDDSQLPKDRFSAERLKGVDSTLKIQPAELGDSAVYLCASSLYLAGGPRDTQYFGPGTRLTVL.

This clone turned up a few times. The chain employs TRBV7-8 and TRBJ2-2, with D tentatively TRBD2 (5 bases). With 3 bases removed from V and 9 bases from J, the gap between germline ends came to 11 bases. Germline V gene lookup returns CDR1 SGHVS and CDR2 FQNEAQ. CDR3 size: 13 residues. The CDR3 sequence is CASSFGVPRELFF. CDR3 DNA sequence: TGTGCCAGCAGCTTCGGGGTCCCGCGGGAGCTGTTTTTT.

This clone was counted only a few times. Within the sample, other DNA sequences also encode this same CDR3. This chain joins TRBV2 and TRBJ1-4; D uncertain. CDR1 is SNHLY and CDR2 is FYNNEI in the germline V gene. Trimming removed 3 bases from V and 0 bases from J, with 5 bases in between. CDR3 length: 14 amino acids. The CDR3 spells CASSEGTTNEKLFF. In DNA, the CDR3 is TGTGCCAGCAGTGAGGGTACAACTAATGAAAAACTGTTTTTT.

The chain combines TRBV11-2 with TRBJ2-5; 13 nucleotides align to TRBD2. V trimming: 4 bases; J trimming: 6 bases; junction bases outside the gene matches: 14. Germline-derived CDR1 and CDR2 are SGHAT and FQNNGV. The CDR3 length is 18 residues. The CDR3 DNA follows: TGTGCCAGCAGCTCCCCTGGGGCACTAGCGGGAGGGCCCCAGACCCAGTACTTC. As protein: CASSSPGALAGGPQTQYF. Based on the CDR3 plus reference TRBV11-2 and TRBJ2-5, the full variable domain is EAGVAQSPRYKIIEKRQSVAFWCNPISGHATLYWYQQILGQGPKLLIQFQNNGVVDDSQLPKDRFSAERLKGVDSTLKIQPAKLEDSAVYLCASSSPGALAGGPQTQYFGPGTRLLVL.

The J gene is TRBJ2-1, the V gene TRBV7-2, with a possible D match to TRBD2 (5 bases). With 2 bases removed from V and 4 bases from J, the gap between germline ends came to 12 bases. Germline V gene data show CDR1 as SGHTA and CDR2 as FQGNSA. The CDR3 spans 15 residues. The CDR3 region has the DNA TGTGCCAGCAGCTTAACCCTAGCCGAATACAATGAGCAGTTCTTC. This gives the protein CASSLTLAEYNEQFF.

The chain employs TRBV28 and TRBJ2-7; 10 bases match TRBD2. The length of the CDR3 is 14 residues. CDR1 is MDHEN and CDR2 is SYDVKM in the germline V gene. Germline trimming cut 6 bases from V and 1 base from J; bases unmatched to any gene: 3. CDR3 protein: CASRGTSASYEQYF. The CDR3 DNA reads TGTGCCAGCAGGGGGACTAGCGCATCCTACGAGCAGTACTTC. Full variable domain (remainder filled in from reference TRBV28 and TRBJ2-7): DVKVTQSSRYLVKRTGEKVFLECVQDMDHENMFWYRQDPGLGLRLIYFSYDVKMKEKGDIPEGYSVSREKKERFSLILESASTNQTSMYLCASRGTSASYEQYFGPGTRLTVT.

Only one count was recorded for this clone. V usage is TRBV6-1 and J usage is TRBJ1-5, with 7 bases matching TRBD1. CDR3 length: 15 residues. The germline gives CDR1 MNHNS, CDR2 SASEGT. With 1 base clipped from V and 6 bases from J, the junction kept 6 bases outside the gene matches. This CDR3 reads CASSEVLRGPQPQHF. DNA of the CDR3: TGTGCCAGCAGTGAAGTGCTTAGGGGGCCTCAGCCCCAGCATTTT.

V usage is TRBV28 and J usage is TRBJ2-7, with 8 bases fitting TRBD1. Per the germline V gene, CDR1 is MDHEN and CDR2 is SYDVKM. Trimming at V came to 4 bases and at J to 8 bases, leaving 7 bases not matched to a gene. The CDR3 has 13 amino acids. The CDR3 loop reads CASSWQGAFKQYF. In nucleotides, the CDR3 is TGTGCCAGCAGTTGGCAGGGGGCTTTCAAGCAGTACTTC.

The V gene is TRBV27, the J gene TRBJ2-2, with TRBD1 matching over 7 bases. The CDR3 runs 15 residues. Trimming cost V 6 bases and J 1 base; bases outside gene matches: 5. Germline V gene lookup returns CDR1 MNHEY and CDR2 SMNVEV (reference sequence). The CDR3, as DNA: TGTGCCAGCAGGGCTCGACAGGGGAACACCGGGGAGCTGTTTTTT. Its translation is CASRARQGNTGELFF.

V is TRBV9 and J is TRBJ2-7; D might be TRBD2 (5 bases). Trimming left V 4 bases short and J 2 bases short, with 16 bases between. The CDR3 length is 15 residues. The germline CDR1 and CDR2 sequences are SGDLS and YYNGEE. CDR3 sequence: CASSSQRSEPYEQYF. Here the CDR3 DNA reads TGTGCCAGCAGCTCCCAGCGGAGTGAGCCCTACGAGCAGTACTTC.

The V and J genes are TRBV18 and TRBJ1-1; D is ambiguous. CDR3 size: 14 residues. Germline lookup yields CDR1 KGHSH and CDR2 LQKENI. Trimming stripped 6 bases from V and 5 bases from J, with 16 bases between. The CDR3 sequence is CASSTGVSWTEAFF. For the CDR3, the DNA is TGTGCCAGCTCGACCGGTGTATCGTGGACTGAAGCTTTCTTT.